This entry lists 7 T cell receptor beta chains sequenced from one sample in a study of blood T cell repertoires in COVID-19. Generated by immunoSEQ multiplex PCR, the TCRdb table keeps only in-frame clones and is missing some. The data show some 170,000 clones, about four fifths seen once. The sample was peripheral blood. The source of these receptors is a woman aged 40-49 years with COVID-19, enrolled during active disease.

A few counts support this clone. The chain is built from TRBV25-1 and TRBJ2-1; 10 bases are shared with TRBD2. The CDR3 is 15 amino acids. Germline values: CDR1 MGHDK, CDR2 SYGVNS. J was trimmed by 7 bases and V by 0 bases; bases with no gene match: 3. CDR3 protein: CASSEYTSGKNEQFF. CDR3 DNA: TGTGCCAGCAGTGAATACACTAGCGGGAAAAATGAGCAGTTCTTC.

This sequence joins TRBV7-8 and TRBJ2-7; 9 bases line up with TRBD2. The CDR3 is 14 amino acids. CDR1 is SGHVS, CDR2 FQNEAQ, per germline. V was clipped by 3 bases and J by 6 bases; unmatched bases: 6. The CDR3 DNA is TGTGCCAGCAGCTTGGAAAGGACTAGCGTCGAGCAGTACTTC. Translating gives CASSLERTSVEQYF.

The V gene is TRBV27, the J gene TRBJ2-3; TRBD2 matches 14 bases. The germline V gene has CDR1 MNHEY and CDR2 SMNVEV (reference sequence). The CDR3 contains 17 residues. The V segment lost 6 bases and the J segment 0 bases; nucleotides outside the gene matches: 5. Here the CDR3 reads CASSGLAGGASTDTQYF. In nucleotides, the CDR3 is TGTGCCAGCAGCGGACTAGCGGGGGGTGCTAGCACAGATACGCAGTATTTT.

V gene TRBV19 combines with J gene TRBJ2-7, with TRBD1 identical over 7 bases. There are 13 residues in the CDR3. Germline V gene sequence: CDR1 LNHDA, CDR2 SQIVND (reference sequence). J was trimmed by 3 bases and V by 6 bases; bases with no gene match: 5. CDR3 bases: TGTGCCAGTAGCCACGGACAGGACTACGAGCAGTACTTC. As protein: CASSHGQDYEQYF. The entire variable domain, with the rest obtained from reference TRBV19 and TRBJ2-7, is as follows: DGGITQSPKYLFRKEGQNVTLSCEQNLNHDAMYWYRQDPGQGLRLIYYSQIVNDFQKGDIAEGYSVSREKKESFPLTVTSAQKNPTAFYLCASSHGQDYEQYFGPGTRLTVT.

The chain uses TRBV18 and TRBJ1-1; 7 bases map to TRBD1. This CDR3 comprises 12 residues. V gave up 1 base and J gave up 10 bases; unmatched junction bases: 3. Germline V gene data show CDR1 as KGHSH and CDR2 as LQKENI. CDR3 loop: CASSPRRGLAFF. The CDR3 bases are TGTGCCAGCTCACCACGCAGGGGGTTAGCTTTCTTT.

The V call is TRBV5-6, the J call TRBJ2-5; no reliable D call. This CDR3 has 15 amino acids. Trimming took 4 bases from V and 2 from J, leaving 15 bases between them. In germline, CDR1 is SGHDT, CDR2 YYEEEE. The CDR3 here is CASSPIMTPQETQYF. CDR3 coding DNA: TGTGCCAGCAGCCCGATAATGACTCCTCAAGAGACCCAGTACTTC.

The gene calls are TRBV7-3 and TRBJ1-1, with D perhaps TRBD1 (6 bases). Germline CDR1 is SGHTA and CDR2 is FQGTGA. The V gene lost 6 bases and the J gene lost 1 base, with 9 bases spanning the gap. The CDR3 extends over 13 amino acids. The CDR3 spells CASRQGPNTEAFF. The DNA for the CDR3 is TGTGCCAGCAGACAGGGCCCGAACACTGAAGCTTTCTTT.